A single T cell receptor beta chain is shown here with its context. Its target is not known. Only in-frame clones appear in the TCRdb table, and some are missing; sequencing was by immunoSEQ multiplex PCR. Altogether around 92,000 clones are present, roughly four fifths being singletons, with the ten largest covering 7% to 8%. Noted time point: baseline, week 1 (first vaccination visit). Regarding treatment: pre-vaccination baseline after standard-of-care therapy. This record comes from a study of a mutant IDH1 vaccine in newly diagnosed glioma. Study-wide background: Previous care, which was radiotherapy, temozolomide, or both, most often involved both. Points from the study as a whole: Pseudoprogression showed no apparent link to changes in top peripheral T cell clonotypes. Evidence of vaccine-induced immune responses was documented in less than 95% of patients.

The CDR3 has 14 residues. Germline CDR1 reads SGHRS; CDR2 reads YFSETQ. Trimming removed 2 bases from V and 0 bases from J, with 6 bases in between. The sequencing used PBMCs, collected from a glioma patient treated with radiotherapy, temozolomide or both. The source is a woman aged 45-60 years with glioma. V usage is TRBV5-1 and J usage is TRBJ1-3; D unclear. CDR3 coding DNA: TGCGCCAGCAGCTTTGGGAGCTCTGGAAACACCATATATTTT. The encoded protein is CASSFGSSGNTIYF.